A selection of T cell receptor beta chains follows, all from one sample in a study of blood T cell repertoires in COVID-19. Produced via immunoSEQ multiplex PCR; TCRdb's table is partial and in-frame only. The repertoire has roughly 180,000 clones, about 85% of them found once; the top ten carry roughly 8.2%. The sequenced sample consisted of peripheral blood. These receptors were obtained from an older woman with acute or convalescent COVID-19. The CDR3 runs from the conserved cysteine through the conserved F or W. Each record gives: clone size, D gene, V gene, J gene, CDR3 DNA, CDR3 protein. D genes are given only for firm matches. The size entry is marked missing in some rows and otherwise reads once, few, many or a size class.

>-|-|TRBV6-1|TRBJ1-5
TGTGCCAGCAGTGAAGCGTTTACAGGGACGGATCAGCCCCAGCATTTT
CASSEAFTGTDQPQHF
>few|TRBD1|TRBV19|TRBJ1-2
TGTGCCAGTAGTCCCCGGACAGGGTACGATGGCTACACCTTC
CASSPRTGYDGYTF
>-|-|TRBV5-1|TRBJ2-1
TGCGCCAGCACCCGAAGTCAGCGTAATGAGCAGTTCTTC
CASTRSQRNEQFF
>few|-|TRBV4-1|TRBJ2-7
TGCGCCAGCAGCCCCCAGGTCGGGGTCTCCTACGAGCAGTACTTC
CASSPQVGVSYEQYF
>-|TRBD2|TRBV12-5|TRBJ2-5
TGTGCTAGTGGCCCTAGCGGGAACAGGGTAGAGACCCAGTACTTC
CASGPSGNRVETQYF
>-|TRBD2|TRBV7-7|TRBJ2-5
TGTGCTAGCAGCCAGGGACTAGCGGGAGCTCAAGAGACCCAGTACTTC
CASSQGLAGAQETQYF
>-|-|TRBV5-4|TRBJ1-2
TGTGCCAGCAGCTTGCGGGGGGCGCTTGGCTACACCTTC
CASSLRGALGYTF
>-|-|TRBV21-1|TRBJ1-5
TGTGCCAGCAGCAAATCTCGGGGATTGGAAAGCAATCAGCCCCAGCATTTT
CASSKSRGLESNQPQHF
>-|TRBD1|TRBV29-1|TRBJ1-1
TGCAGCGTTGTAGGACAGGGTGAAGCTTTCTTT
CSVVGQGEAFF
>-|TRBD1|TRBV5-5|TRBJ1-2
TGTGCCAGCAGCTTGGAAATTGGGCCAACAGGGGACTATGGCTACACCTTC
CASSLEIGPTGDYGYTF
>-|-|TRBV30|TRBJ2-7
TGTGCCTGGAGTGTGGGGGGTATCGAGCAGTACTTC
CAWSVGGIEQYF
>-|TRBD1|TRBV19|TRBJ1-2
TGTGCCAGTAGTAGCCGGGACAGAGCTAACTATGGCTACACCTTC
CASSSRDRANYGYTF
>once|-|TRBV27|TRBJ1-5
TGTGCCAGCAGTTCCCGCGGGCCTCAAGGTGGCAATCAGCCCCAGCATTTT
CASSSRGPQGGNQPQHF
>-|-|TRBV30|TRBJ1-2
TGTGCCTGGAGTATTCGGGGAGGCTACACCTTC
CAWSIRGGYTF
>-|-|TRBV6-5|TRBJ2-1
TGTGCCAGCACTTTCTCGAGAGATGAGCAGTTCTTC
CASTFSRDEQFF
>-|TRBD1|TRBV2|TRBJ1-1
TGTGCCAGCAGGGGGGACAGGTGGAACACTGAAGCTTTCTTT
CASRGDRWNTEAFF
>-|-|TRBV27|TRBJ1-4
TGTGCCAGCAGTCCGTGGCCTCGAGCAGGTGAAAAACTGTTTTTT
CASSPWPRAGEKLFF
>few|-|TRBV3-1/TRBV3-2|TRBJ1-4
TGTGCCAGCAAACGGGGGACCGCTAATGAAAAACTGTTTTTT
CASKRGTANEKLFF
>-|-|TRBV6-5|TRBJ2-7
TGTGCCAGCTCCCGAGAGGTCGCCTACGAGCAGTACTTC
CASSREVAYEQYF
>-|-|TRBV10-1|TRBJ1-2
TGCGCCAGCAGTGAGAACCAGCCACGGGACACTGGTGGCTACACCTTC
CASSENQPRDTGGYTF
>-|-|TRBV10-3|TRBJ1-4
TGTGCCATCAGGGGCACGCCCGGTGAAAAACTGTTTTTT
CAIRGTPGEKLFF
>-|-|TRBV7-3|TRBJ2-1
TGTGCCAGCAGCAAACGCGGCGGATACAATGAGCAGTTCTTC
CASSKRGGYNEQFF
>-|-|TRBV3-1/TRBV3-2|TRBJ1-2
TGTGCCAGCAGCCATGGGCTACAGAGCTATGGCTACACCTTC
CASSHGLQSYGYTF